This T cell receptor (beta chain) was found in a study of CD8+CD57+ T cells in acquired aplastic anemia. As for the study in general: Sorted CD4+ and CD8+ cells gave an average of around 3.1 ug of DNA.

Comments on this clonotype: The antigen remains undetermined.

According to the study, genomic DNA was the template for TCR beta VDJ and CDR3 profiling. MiXCR, run by TCRdb on the reads, gives a single entry per CDR3 protein. The sample yields approximately 150,000 distinct CDR3 sequences, 70% to 75% seen once. Patients picked for sequencing had shown CD8+CD57+ cell expansion detected by flow cytometry. Severe acquired aplastic anemia was present in all patients. The CDR3 extends over 14 amino acids. In germline, CDR1 is SGDLS, CDR2 YYNGEE. Trimming shortened V by 3 bases and J by 0 bases, and 7 bases separated the two germline ends. Study-wide findings and caveats: No significant difference in CD8+ Simpson's diversity was found between patients and controls. Overlapping CD8+ CDR3 repertoires of patients and controls contained around 31 shared sequences.

The sequence came from a human donor with aplastic anemia. Sequenced: sorted CD4+, CD8+, or CD8+CD57+ T cells (not recorded which) from PBMCs. The genes are TRBV9 and TRBJ1-3, with D unclear. CDR3 DNA sequence: TGTGCCAGCAGCGACAGACCCTCTGGAAACACCATATATTTT. It specifies CASSDRPSGNTIYF.